These 9 T cell receptor beta chains originate from one sample sequenced in a study of cytomegalovirus exposure and HLA in healthy donors. This PCR relied on a set of 60 Vbeta primers and 13 Jbeta primers. The repertoire was sequenced with immunoSEQ multiplex PCR; TCRdb's copy has only in-frame clones and lacks some. The top ten hold more than 0.9% of the sample, which has fewer than 200,000 clones, 82% seen once. The sequencing sample was made of PBMCs. The receptors were sampled from a girl aged 2-15 years in good health and CMV-seropositive.

The chain carries TRBV18 and TRBJ1-1; D remains ambiguous. The CDR3 runs to 13 residues. CDR1 is KGHSH, CDR2 LQKENI, per germline. V gave up 5 bases and J gave up 1 base, with 8 bases separating them. This chain's CDR3 is CASSIDWNTEAFF. The CDR3 DNA follows: TGTGCCAGCTCAATCGACTGGAACACTGAAGCTTTCTTT.

The J gene is TRBJ1-2, the V gene TRBV28; possibly TRBD1 for D (6 bases). V was shortened by 3 bases and J by 1 base, with 18 bases between the two germline ends. CDR1 MDHEN and CDR2 SYDVKM come from the germline V gene. The CDR3 spans 17 residues. The CDR3 loop is CASSLALPGTYNYGYTF. The CDR3 bases are TGTGCCAGCAGTTTGGCATTGCCCGGGACATATAACTATGGCTACACCTTC.

The CDR3 coding sequence is TGTGCCAGCAGTGAAACCACGGGGGAGACCCAGTACTTC. Protein sequence: CASSETTGETQYF. The chain couples TRBV2 to TRBJ2-5, with a tentative D call TRBD2 (5 bases). CDR1 is SNHLY and CDR2 is FYNNEI in the germline V gene. The CDR3 runs 13 residues. V was trimmed by 2 bases and J by 5 bases, leaving 9 bases between them. Based on the CDR3 plus reference TRBV2 and TRBJ2-5, the full variable domain is EPEVTQTPSHQVTQMGQEVILRCVPISNHLYFYWYRQILGQKVEFLVSFYNNEISEKSEIFDDQFSVERPDGSNFTLKIRSTKLEDSAMYFCASSETTGETQYFGPGTRLLVL.

This chain joins TRBV5-1 and TRBJ2-1; 9 bases align to TRBD1. Germline values: CDR1 SGHRS, CDR2 YFSETQ. The V and J ends lost 4 bases and 8 bases, in that order; junction bases with no gene match: 13. The CDR3 sequence is 16 residues long. The CDR3 nucleotides read TGCGCCAGCAGCACTATTAAACAGGGGGCTAGGGATGAGCAGTTCTTC. Translated: CASSTIKQGARDEQFF.

This clone appeared a single time. The V call is TRBV30, the J call TRBJ1-2; the D gene is possibly TRBD1 (6 bases). The CDR3 runs to 15 residues. The V end was cut by 0 bases, the J end by 6 bases, with 17 bases between. CDR1 and CDR2 from the germline V gene are GTSNPN and SVGIG (reference sequence). The DNA of the CDR3 is TGTGCCTGGAGTGTACCTCGCAGGGGAGGGAATGGCTACACCTTC. Translated, it gives CAWSVPRRGGNGYTF.

The gene calls are TRBV5-4 and TRBJ2-5, with D hard to call. V was shortened by 1 base and J by 3 bases, with 13 bases between the two germline ends. The CDR3 has 15 residues. Germline lookup yields CDR1 SGHNT and CDR2 YYREEE (reference sequence). The CDR3 coding sequence is TGTGCCAGCAGCTTGATCGGAGCGTCAAAAGAGACCCAGTACTTC. Amino acids: CASSLIGASKETQYF.

Only a few counts were recorded for this clone. The V and J genes are TRBV7-2 and TRBJ1-5; 9 nucleotides match TRBD1. CDR1 and CDR2 (germline): SGHTA, FQGNSA. The CDR3 has 15 residues. Unmatched junction bases numbered 7, after V lost 5 bases and J lost 5 bases. CDR3 in DNA: TGTGCCAGCAGCCGCACAGGGGGCTTGGATCAGCCCCAGCATTTT. Translated, it gives CASSRTGGLDQPQHF. Based on the CDR3 plus reference TRBV7-2 and TRBJ1-5, the full variable domain is GAGVSQSPSNKVTEKGKDVELRCDPISGHTALYWYRQSLGQGLEFLIYFQGNSAPDKSGLPSDRFSAERTGGSVSTLTIQRTQQEDSAVYLCASSRTGGLDQPQHFGDGTRLSIL.

The rearrangement joins TRBV29-1 to TRBJ2-7, with a tentative D call TRBD1 (6 bases). CDR1 and CDR2 (germline): SQVTM, ANQGSEA. Trimming shortened V by 7 bases and J by 4 bases, and 14 bases separated the two germline ends. The CDR3 spans 12 residues. CDR3 DNA sequence: TGCAGCGCCAGGGGACGATTTTACGAGCAGTACTTC. This translates into CSARGRFYEQYF.

V usage is TRBV6-1 and J usage is TRBJ2-7, with TRBD2 matching 11 bases. The CDR3 spans 15 residues. Unmatched junction bases numbered 8, after V lost 4 bases and J lost 6 bases. The V gene's germline CDR1 is MNHNS and CDR2 SASEGT. CDR3 DNA: TGTGCCAGCAGTGGTGAACCGGGACTAGCGGCCGAGCAGTACTTC. It yields the protein CASSGEPGLAAEQYF.